This is a list of T cell receptor beta chains from one sample in a study of T-cell reconstitution after alpha-beta-depleted transplantation in children. TCRdb fed the PCR reads into MiXCR, producing one record per CDR3 protein. The table has some 120,000 distinct CDR3 sequences, 23% seen once. This material consisted of PBMCs, mostly from graft donor cells, taken 180 days after TCRalphabeta/CD19-depleted stem cell transplant. The receptors stem from a male patient aged 2 to 10 who had a stem cell transplant for chronic granulomatous disease, so the T cells may come from the graft donor. Each CDR3 is given with its conserved first and last residue. The D gene is left open where the match is weak. Only some rows state a clone size, as once, few, many or a class for expanded clones.

V gene	J gene	D gene	clone size	CDR3 protein	CDR3 DNA
TRBV18	TRBJ2-3	TRBD2	many	CASSPSGKTTDTQYF	TGTGCCAGCTCACCTAGCGGGAAGACCACAGATACGCAGTATTTT
TRBV5-1	TRBJ2-1	NA	many	CASSSAAGYNEQFF	TGCGCCAGCAGCTCCGCCGCAGGCTACAATGAGCAGTTCTTC
TRBV20-1	TRBJ2-5	TRBD2	many	CSANQRGRETQYF	TGCAGTGCTAACCAGCGGGGGCGGGAGACCCAGTACTTC
TRBV7-8	TRBJ2-1	NA	few	CASSLAQTESYNEQFF	TGTGCCAGCAGCTTAGCGCAAACAGAATCCTACAATGAGCAGTTCTTC
TRBV7-2	TRBJ1-1	NA	few	CASSPQGYGTEAFF	TGTGCCAGCAGCCCACAGGGATACGGAACTGAAGCTTTCTTT
TRBV20-1	TRBJ1-6	NA	many	CSARDIQEYSPLHF	TGCAGTGCTAGAGATATACAGGAATATTCACCCCTCCACTTT
TRBV5-1	TRBJ2-7	TRBD1	many	CASSLAGQGPYEQYF	TGCGCCAGCAGCTTGGCCGGACAGGGGCCCTACGAGCAGTACTTC
TRBV2	TRBJ2-5	NA	NA	CASSELGGSQETQYF	TGTGCCAGCAGTGAGCTAGGGGGTTCCCAAGAGACCCAGTACTTC
TRBV12-3/TRBV12-4	TRBJ2-7	NA	many	CASSPDVGEQYF	TGTGCCAGCAGTCCCGATGTTGGCGAGCAGTACTTC
TRBV7-3	TRBJ2-7	NA	many	CASSPLTRTYEQYF	TGTGCCAGCAGCCCACTCACTCGAACCTACGAGCAGTACTTC
TRBV12-3/TRBV12-4	TRBJ1-4	NA	NA	CASSASGANEKLFF	TGTGCCAGCAGCGCGTCCGGGGCAAATGAAAAACTGTTTTTT
TRBV7-9	TRBJ2-1	TRBD2	NA	CASSQGLGVGHEQFF	TGTGCCAGCAGCCAGGGACTAGGAGTAGGACATGAGCAGTTCTTC
TRBV5-1	TRBJ2-5	NA	NA	CASSLRESGRKQETQYF	TGCGCCAGCAGCTTGAGGGAATCCGGACGGAAGCAAGAGACCCAGTACTTC
TRBV7-2	TRBJ2-7	NA	NA	CASSLGFGGVSYEQYF	TGTGCCAGCAGCTTAGGATTTGGTGGGGTTTCCTACGAGCAGTACTTC
TRBV29-1	TRBJ1-1	NA	NA	CSVDAGYTEAFF	TGCAGCGTTGATGCAGGGTATACTGAAGCTTTCTTT
TRBV29-1	TRBJ2-7	NA	medium-sized	CSVESTIGEQYF	TGCAGCGTTGAGTCGACTATTGGTGAGCAGTACTTC
TRBV29-1	TRBJ2-1	TRBD1	few	CSVVQGSSYNEQFF	TGCAGCGTTGTACAGGGGAGCTCCTACAATGAGCAGTTCTTC
TRBV5-1	TRBJ2-7	NA	once	CASSLGDRTFGEQYF	TGCGCCAGCAGCTTAGGAGACAGGACCTTTGGGGAGCAGTACTTC
TRBV12-3/TRBV12-4	TRBJ2-1	NA	many	CASSPFRGGEQFF	TGTGCCAGCAGTCCGTTTCGGGGCGGCGAGCAGTTCTTC
TRBV5-1	TRBJ2-3	NA	many	CASSYGPGEDTQYF	TGCGCCAGCAGCTACGGACCGGGGGAGGATACGCAGTATTTT
TRBV6-1	TRBJ2-3	TRBD2	many	CASIPGGNSDTQYF	TGTGCCAGCATACCGGGGGGGAATTCAGATACGCAGTATTTT
TRBV29-1	TRBJ2-7	NA	many	CSVADRGAPTYEQYF	TGCAGCGTTGCCGATCGGGGGGCCCCCACCTACGAGCAGTACTTC
TRBV10-3	TRBJ2-6	NA	few	CAISGWVAGANVLTF	TGTGCCATCAGTGGCTGGGTGGCTGGGGCCAACGTCCTGACTTTC
TRBV12-3/TRBV12-4	TRBJ1-1	NA	many	CASSPTGLAEAFF	TGTGCCAGCAGTCCCACAGGGTTGGCAGAAGCTTTCTTT
TRBV6-5	TRBJ2-6	NA	NA	CASSLLWDSGANVLTF	TGTGCCAGCAGTTTACTATGGGACTCTGGGGCCAACGTCCTGACTTTC
TRBV7-2	TRBJ1-4	TRBD1	many	CASSLALRTGGHQLFF	TGTGCCAGCAGCTTAGCGCTCCGGACAGGGGGCCACCAACTGTTTTTT
TRBV12-3/TRBV12-4	TRBJ2-1	NA	few	CASLAIDLNEQFF	TGTGCCAGCCTCGCGATAGATTTGAATGAGCAGTTCTTC
TRBV12-3/TRBV12-4	TRBJ2-4	TRBD2	many	CASSLMPSGSRSIQYF	TGTGCCAGCAGTTTAATGCCTAGCGGGAGCCGGAGCATTCAGTACTTC
TRBV6-5	TRBJ1-5	NA	few	CASSYGAYQPQHF	TGTGCCAGCAGTTACGGGGCTTATCAGCCCCAGCATTTT
TRBV5-1	TRBJ2-1	NA	many	CASSLGYLSYNEQFF	TGCGCCAGCAGCTTGGGTTACCTCTCCTACAATGAGCAGTTCTTC
TRBV25-1	TRBJ2-7	TRBD1	NA	CASSSGQFTYEQYF	TGTGCCAGCAGCTCGGGACAGTTCACCTACGAGCAGTACTTC
TRBV29-1	TRBJ2-1	TRBD1	many	CSVPGQGSYNEQFF	TGCAGCGTACCGGGACAGGGCTCCTACAATGAGCAGTTCTTC
TRBV15	TRBJ1-6	NA	NA	CATSRKGGNSPLHF	TGTGCCACCAGCAGGAAGGGCGGTAATTCACCCCTCCACTTT
TRBV15	TRBJ2-1	TRBD2	NA	CATSRDIRTSSYNEQFF	TGTGCCACCAGCAGAGATATACGGACTAGCAGTTACAATGAGCAGTTCTTC
TRBV12-3/TRBV12-4	TRBJ2-4	NA	NA	CASSLVPLPKNIQYF	TGTGCCAGCAGTTTAGTACCCCTACCCAAAAACATTCAGTACTTC
TRBV5-1	TRBJ2-7	TRBD1	many	CASSQPGQGSYEQYF	TGCGCCAGCAGCCAGCCGGGACAGGGGTCCTACGAGCAGTACTTC
TRBV29-1	TRBJ2-4	TRBD2	once	CSVAGTSGANIQYF	TGCAGCGTTGCAGGGACTAGCGGGGCCAACATTCAGTACTTC
TRBV29-1	TRBJ2-1	NA	many	CSVDRGGWDNEQFF	TGCAGCGTTGATCGTGGGGGGTGGGACAATGAGCAGTTCTTC
TRBV7-8	TRBJ2-1	TRBD2	few	CASSLDWGGGSEQFF	TGTGCCAGCAGCTTAGACTGGGGGGGAGGGAGTGAGCAGTTCTTC
TRBV20-1	TRBJ2-1	TRBD2	NA	CSARERTSVYNEQFF	TGCAGTGCCCGAGAGAGGACTAGCGTCTACAATGAGCAGTTCTTC
TRBV15	TRBJ1-5	TRBD1	NA	CATSATGRRQPQHF	TGTGCCACCAGCGCGACAGGGAGGAGACAGCCCCAGCATTTT
TRBV4-3	TRBJ1-5	NA	NA	CASSQVKVGQPQHF	TGCGCCAGCAGCCAAGTGAAGGTGGGTCAGCCCCAGCATTTT
TRBV20-1	TRBJ2-1	TRBD2	many	CRSGTTKYNEQFF	TGCAGGTCCGGGACTACCAAATACAATGAGCAGTTCTTC
TRBV20-1	TRBJ1-5	TRBD1	NA	CSANRGNQPQHF	TGCAGTGCTAACAGGGGGAATCAGCCCCAGCATTTT
TRBV12-3/TRBV12-4	TRBJ1-3	NA	NA	CASSLEGGALVGTIYF	TGTGCCAGCAGTTTAGAGGGGGGGGCCCTTGTTGGCACCATATATTTT
TRBV20-1	TRBJ2-7	NA	many	CSAPSRDSKSYEQYF	TGCAGTGCTCCTAGCCGGGACTCGAAATCCTACGAGCAGTACTTC
TRBV7-2	TRBJ2-1	NA	many	CASRSQRGAYNEQFF	TGTGCCAGCAGGTCTCAACGTGGCGCCTACAATGAGCAGTTCTTC
TRBV20-1	TRBJ2-4	NA	NA	CSAKPPGAGDIQYF	TGCAGTGCTAAACCCCCAGGGGCTGGGGACATTCAGTACTTC
TRBV5-1	TRBJ2-1	NA	few	CASSLGGTQYNEQFF	TGCGCCAGCAGCTTGGGTGGGACACAATACAATGAGCAGTTCTTC
TRBV7-8	TRBJ2-2	NA	many	CATLGAGELFF	TGTGCCACCCTGGGCGCCGGGGAGCTGTTTTTT
TRBV24-1	TRBJ2-1	NA	NA	CATRGTEYYNEQFF	TGTGCCACCAGGGGGACGGAGTACTACAATGAGCAGTTCTTC
TRBV6-1	TRBJ2-2	NA	NA	CASSQPRTTRRTGELFF	TGTGCCAGCAGTCAGCCGCGGACTACACGACGGACCGGGGAGCTGTTTTTT
TRBV15	TRBJ2-7	TRBD2	few	CATSREILASGTREQYF	TGTGCCACCAGCAGAGAAATTTTGGCTAGCGGGACCCGCGAGCAGTACTTC
TRBV4-3	TRBJ2-7	TRBD2	few	CASSRTSGRDEQYF	TGCGCCAGCAGCCGGACTAGCGGGAGGGACGAGCAGTACTTC
TRBV20-1	TRBJ2-5	NA	few	CSARMWPKETQYF	TGCAGTGCTAGGATGTGGCCTAAAGAGACCCAGTACTTC
TRBV10-2	TRBJ2-7	TRBD2	few	CASSGLSSGISYEQYF	TGCGCCAGCAGTGGGCTTTCTAGCGGGATATCCTACGAGCAGTACTTC
TRBV3-1	TRBJ2-7	NA	NA	CASSDSVSSYEQYF	TGTGCCAGCAGTGATAGCGTGAGCTCCTACGAGCAGTACTTC
TRBV5-1	TRBJ2-3	TRBD1	many	CASSIKDRYTDTQYF	TGCGCCAGCAGCATCAAGGACAGGTACACAGATACGCAGTATTTT
TRBV3-1	TRBJ2-5	NA	once	CASSPGAGGETQYF	TGTGCCAGCAGCCCAGGGGCAGGTGGTGAGACCCAGTACTTC